This TCR beta chain is from a study of blood T cells in healthy people across ages. This clonotype was counted only a few times. The antigen remains undetermined. The length of the CDR3 is 14 residues. The germline V and J ends were trimmed by 7 bases and 5 bases, with 14 bases remaining between them. Overall study results and limits: Total diversity from one million sequenced T cells was likely underestimated.

Primers used in a second PCR of about 7 to 12 cycles were a sample-barcoded 5' primer and a J-beta primer mix. Each CDR3 protein is one row after TCRdb ran MiXCR on the 5' RACE reads. The table has some 850,000 distinct CDR3 sequences, around 25% seen once. Separately, the same data were catalogued under a study of T cells of mothers and their children.

The receptor comes from a boy between 10 and 17 years old in good health. V gene TRBV12-3 or TRBV12-4 combines with J gene TRBJ1-4; possibly TRBD1 for D (6 bases). Input material: blood. The CDR3 bases are TGTGCCAGCAAGGGACAAACTCAAAATGAAAAACTGTTTTTT. Translation: CASKGQTQNEKLFF.